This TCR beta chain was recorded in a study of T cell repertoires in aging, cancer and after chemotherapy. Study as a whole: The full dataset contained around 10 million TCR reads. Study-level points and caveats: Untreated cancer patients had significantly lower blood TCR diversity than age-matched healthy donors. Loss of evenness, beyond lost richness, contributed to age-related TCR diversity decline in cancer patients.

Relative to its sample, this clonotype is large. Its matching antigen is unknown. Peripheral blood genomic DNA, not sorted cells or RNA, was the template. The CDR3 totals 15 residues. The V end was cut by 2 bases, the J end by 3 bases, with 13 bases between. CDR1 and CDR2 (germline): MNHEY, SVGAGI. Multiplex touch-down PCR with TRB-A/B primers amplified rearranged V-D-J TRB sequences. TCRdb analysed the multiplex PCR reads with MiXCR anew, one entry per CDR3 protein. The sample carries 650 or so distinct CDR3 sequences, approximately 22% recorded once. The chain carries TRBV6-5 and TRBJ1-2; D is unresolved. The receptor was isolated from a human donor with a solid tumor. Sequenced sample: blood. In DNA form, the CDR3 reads TGTGCCAGCAGTTACGACTTATCGGGGTACTATGGCTACACCTTC. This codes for CASSYDLSGYYGYTF.